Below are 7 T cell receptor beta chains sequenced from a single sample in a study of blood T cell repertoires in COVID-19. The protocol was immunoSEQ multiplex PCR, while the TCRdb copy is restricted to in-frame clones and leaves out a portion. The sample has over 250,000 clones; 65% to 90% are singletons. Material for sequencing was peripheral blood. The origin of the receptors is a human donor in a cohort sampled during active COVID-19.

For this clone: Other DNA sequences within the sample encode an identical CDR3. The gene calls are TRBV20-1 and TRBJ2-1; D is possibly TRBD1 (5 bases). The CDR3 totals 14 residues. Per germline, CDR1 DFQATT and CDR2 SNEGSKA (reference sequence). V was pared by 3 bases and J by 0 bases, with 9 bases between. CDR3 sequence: CSASRGSSYNEQFF. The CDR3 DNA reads TGCAGTGCTAGTAGGGGTAGCTCCTACAATGAGCAGTTCTTC.

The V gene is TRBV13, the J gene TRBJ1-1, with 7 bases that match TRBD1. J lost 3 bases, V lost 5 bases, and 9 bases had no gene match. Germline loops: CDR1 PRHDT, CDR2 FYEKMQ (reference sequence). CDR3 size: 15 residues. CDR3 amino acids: CASSPQTGKYTEAFF. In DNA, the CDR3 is TGTGCCAGCAGCCCCCAGACAGGGAAGTACACTGAAGCTTTCTTT.

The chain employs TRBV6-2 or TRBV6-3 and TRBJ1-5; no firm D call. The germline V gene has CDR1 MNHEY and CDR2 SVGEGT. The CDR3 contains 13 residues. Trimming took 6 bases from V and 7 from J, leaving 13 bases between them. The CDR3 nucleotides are TGTGCCAGCAGCGACTTTCCTCTACAGCCCCAGCATTTT. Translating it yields CASSDFPLQPQHF.

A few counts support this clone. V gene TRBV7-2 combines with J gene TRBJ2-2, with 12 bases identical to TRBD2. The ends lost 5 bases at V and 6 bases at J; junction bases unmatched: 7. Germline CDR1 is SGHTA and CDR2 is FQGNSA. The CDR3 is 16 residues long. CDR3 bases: TGTGCCAGCAGCCCATATACTAGCGGGAGGTCCGGGGAGCTGTTTTTT. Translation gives CASSPYTSGRSGELFF.

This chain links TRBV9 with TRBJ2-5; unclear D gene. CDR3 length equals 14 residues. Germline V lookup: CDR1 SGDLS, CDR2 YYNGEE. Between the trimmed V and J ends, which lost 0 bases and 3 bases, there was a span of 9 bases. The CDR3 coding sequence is TGTGCCAGCAGCGTAGGTGGCCGGGAAGAGACCCAGTACTTC. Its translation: CASSVGGREETQYF.

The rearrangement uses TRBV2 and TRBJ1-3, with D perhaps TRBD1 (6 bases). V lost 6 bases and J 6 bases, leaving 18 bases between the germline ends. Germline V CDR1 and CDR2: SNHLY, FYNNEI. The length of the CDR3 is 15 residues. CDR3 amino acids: CASRAAGQLINTIYF. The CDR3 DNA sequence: TGTGCCAGCAGGGCTGCAGGACAGCTGATAAACACCATATATTTT.

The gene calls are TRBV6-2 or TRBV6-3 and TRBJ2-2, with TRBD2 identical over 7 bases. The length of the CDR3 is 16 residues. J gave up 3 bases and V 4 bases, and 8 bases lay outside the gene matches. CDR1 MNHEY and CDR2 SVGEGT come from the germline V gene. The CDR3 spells CASSLKGGPYTGELFF. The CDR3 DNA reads TGTGCCAGCAGTTTGAAGGGAGGGCCTTACACCGGGGAGCTGTTTTTT.